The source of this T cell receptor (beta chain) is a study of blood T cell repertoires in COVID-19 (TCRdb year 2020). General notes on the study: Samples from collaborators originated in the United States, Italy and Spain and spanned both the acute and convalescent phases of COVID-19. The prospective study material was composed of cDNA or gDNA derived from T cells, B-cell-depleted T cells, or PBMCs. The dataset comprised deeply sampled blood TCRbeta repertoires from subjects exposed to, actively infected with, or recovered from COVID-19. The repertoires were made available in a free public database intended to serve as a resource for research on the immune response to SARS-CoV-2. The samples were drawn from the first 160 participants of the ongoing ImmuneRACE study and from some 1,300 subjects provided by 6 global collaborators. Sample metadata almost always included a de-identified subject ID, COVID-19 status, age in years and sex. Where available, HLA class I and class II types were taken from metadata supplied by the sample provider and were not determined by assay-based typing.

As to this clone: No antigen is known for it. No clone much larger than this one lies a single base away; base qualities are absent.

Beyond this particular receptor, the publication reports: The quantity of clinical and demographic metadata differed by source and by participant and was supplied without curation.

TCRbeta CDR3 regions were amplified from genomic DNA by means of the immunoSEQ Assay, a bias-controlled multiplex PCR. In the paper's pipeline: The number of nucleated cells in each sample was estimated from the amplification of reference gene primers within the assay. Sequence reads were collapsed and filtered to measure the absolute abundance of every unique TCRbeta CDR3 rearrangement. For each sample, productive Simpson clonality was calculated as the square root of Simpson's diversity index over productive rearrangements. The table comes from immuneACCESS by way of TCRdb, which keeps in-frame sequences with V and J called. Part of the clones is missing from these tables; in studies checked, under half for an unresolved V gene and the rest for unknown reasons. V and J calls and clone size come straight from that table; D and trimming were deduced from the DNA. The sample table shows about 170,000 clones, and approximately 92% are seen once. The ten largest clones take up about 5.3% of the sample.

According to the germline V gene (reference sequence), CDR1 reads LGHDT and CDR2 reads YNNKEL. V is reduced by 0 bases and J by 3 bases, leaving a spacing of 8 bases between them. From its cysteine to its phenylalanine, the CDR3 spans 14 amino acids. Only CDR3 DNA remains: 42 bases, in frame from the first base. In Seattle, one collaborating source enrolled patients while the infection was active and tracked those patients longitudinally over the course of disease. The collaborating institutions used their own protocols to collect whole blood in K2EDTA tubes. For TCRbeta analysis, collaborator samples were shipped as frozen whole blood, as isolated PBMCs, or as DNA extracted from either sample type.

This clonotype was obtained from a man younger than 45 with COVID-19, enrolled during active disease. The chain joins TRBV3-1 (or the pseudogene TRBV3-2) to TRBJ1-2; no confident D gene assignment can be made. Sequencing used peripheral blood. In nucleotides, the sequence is TGTGCCAGCAGCCAAGAGGGGAGCTACTATGGCTACACCTTC. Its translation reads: CASSQEGSYYGYTF.